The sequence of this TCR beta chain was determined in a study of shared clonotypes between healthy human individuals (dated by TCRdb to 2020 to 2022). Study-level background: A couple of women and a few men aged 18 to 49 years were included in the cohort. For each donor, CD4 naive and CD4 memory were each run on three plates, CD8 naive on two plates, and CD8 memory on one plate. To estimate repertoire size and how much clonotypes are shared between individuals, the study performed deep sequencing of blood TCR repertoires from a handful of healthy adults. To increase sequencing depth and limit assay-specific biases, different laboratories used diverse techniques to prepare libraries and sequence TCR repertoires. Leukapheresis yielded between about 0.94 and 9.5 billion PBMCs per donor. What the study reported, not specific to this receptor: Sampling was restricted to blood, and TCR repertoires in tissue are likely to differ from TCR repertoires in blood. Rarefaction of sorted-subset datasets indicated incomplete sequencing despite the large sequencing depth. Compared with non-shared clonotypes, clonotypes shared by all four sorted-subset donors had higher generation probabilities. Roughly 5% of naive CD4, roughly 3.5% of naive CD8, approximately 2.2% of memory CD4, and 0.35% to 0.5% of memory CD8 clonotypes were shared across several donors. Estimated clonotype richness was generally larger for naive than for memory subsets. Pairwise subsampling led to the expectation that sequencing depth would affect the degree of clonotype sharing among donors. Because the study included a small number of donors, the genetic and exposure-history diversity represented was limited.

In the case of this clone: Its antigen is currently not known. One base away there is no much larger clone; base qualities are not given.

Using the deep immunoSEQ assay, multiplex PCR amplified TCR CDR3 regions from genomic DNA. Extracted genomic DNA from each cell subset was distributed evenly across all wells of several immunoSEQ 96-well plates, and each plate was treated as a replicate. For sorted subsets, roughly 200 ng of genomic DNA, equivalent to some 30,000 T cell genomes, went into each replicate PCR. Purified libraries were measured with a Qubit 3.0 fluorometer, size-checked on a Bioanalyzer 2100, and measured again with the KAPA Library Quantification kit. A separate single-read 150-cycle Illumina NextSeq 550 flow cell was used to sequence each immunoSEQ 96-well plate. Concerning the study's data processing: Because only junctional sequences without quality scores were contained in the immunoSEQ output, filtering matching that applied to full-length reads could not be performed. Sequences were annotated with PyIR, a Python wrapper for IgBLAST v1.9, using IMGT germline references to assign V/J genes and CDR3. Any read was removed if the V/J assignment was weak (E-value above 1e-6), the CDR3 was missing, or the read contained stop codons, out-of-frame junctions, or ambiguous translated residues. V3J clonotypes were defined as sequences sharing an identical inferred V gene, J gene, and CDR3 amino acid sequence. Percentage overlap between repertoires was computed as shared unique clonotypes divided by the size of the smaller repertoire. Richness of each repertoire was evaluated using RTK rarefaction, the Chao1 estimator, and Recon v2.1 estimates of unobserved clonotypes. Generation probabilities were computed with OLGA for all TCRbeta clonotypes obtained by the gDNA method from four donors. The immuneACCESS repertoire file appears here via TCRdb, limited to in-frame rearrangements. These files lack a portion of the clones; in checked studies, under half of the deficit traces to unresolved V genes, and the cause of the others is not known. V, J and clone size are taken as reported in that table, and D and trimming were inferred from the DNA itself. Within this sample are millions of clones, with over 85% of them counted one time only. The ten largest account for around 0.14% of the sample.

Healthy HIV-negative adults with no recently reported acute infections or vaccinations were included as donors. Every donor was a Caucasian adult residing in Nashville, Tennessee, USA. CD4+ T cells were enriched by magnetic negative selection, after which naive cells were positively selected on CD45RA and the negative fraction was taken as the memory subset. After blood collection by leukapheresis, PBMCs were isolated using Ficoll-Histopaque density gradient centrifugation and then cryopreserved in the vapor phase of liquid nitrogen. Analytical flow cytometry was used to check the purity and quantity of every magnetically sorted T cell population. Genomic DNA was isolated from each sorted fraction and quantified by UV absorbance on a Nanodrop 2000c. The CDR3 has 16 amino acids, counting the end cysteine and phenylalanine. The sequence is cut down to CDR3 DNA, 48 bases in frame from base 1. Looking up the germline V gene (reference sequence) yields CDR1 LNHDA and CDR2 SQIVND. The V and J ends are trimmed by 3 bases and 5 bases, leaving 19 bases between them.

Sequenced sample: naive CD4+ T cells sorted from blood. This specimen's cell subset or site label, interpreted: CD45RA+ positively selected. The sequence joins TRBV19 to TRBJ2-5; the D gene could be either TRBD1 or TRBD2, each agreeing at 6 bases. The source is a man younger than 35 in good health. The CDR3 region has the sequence CASSIGPLKGGETQYF. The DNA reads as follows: TGTGCCAGTAGTATCGGGCCCCTCAAAGGGGGGGAGACCCAGTACTTC.